A single sample is the source of the 7 T cell receptor beta chains below, sequenced in a study of T-cell memory formation after mild COVID-19. TCRdb re-derived calls from the 5' RACE reads in MiXCR, one entry per CDR3 protein. The sample yields hundreds of thousands of distinct CDR3 sequences, about a fifth seen once. Sequences were obtained from PBMCs or a T cell subset sorted from them (not recorded which). All receptors come from an adult woman who had mild COVID-19 (a few samples of this study predate the infection). Cell type and time point are not known.

The chain is built from TRBV29-1 and TRBJ2-7, with 11 positions matching TRBD2. With V trimmed by 7 bases and J by 2 bases, 7 bases remained unmatched. The CDR3 covers 14 residues. Germline V gene sequence: CDR1 SQVTM, CDR2 ANQGSEA. Here the CDR3 DNA reads TGCAGCGCCAGACTAGCGGGAAGAACCTACGAGCAGTACTTC. It codes for CSARLAGRTYEQYF.

This clonotype was counted between two and nine times. The chain has TRBV5-1 and TRBJ2-1; D is uncertain. The CDR3 contains 15 residues. CDR1 SGHRS and CDR2 YFSETQ come from the germline V gene. V lost 1 base, J lost 9 bases, and 17 bases lay in between. The CDR3 reads CASSLIGVSNSEQFF. DNA of the CDR3: TGCGCCAGCAGCTTGATTGGGGTTAGTAATAGTGAGCAGTTCTTC.

This clonotype showed up just once. The chain uses TRBV6-6 and TRBJ2-5; 8 positions agree with TRBD1. The CDR3 has 15 amino acids. CDR1 is MNHNY, CDR2 SVGAGI, per germline (reference sequence). V lost 5 bases and J lost 2; bases outside the gene matches: 7. CDR3 sequence reads: CASSPTDREQETQYF. CDR3 in DNA: TGTGCCAGCAGTCCCACGGACAGGGAACAAGAGACCCAGTACTTC.

This clonotype was counted once. The J gene is TRBJ2-2, the V gene TRBV12-3 or TRBV12-4; no clear D gene. This CDR3 is built from 12 residues. V gave up 2 bases and J gave up 7 bases, with 5 bases separating them. CDR3 coding DNA: TGTGCCAGCAGTTTAATCGACGGGGAGCTGTTTTTT. The encoded protein is CASSLIDGELFF.

This clonotype was detected a few times. The chain combines TRBV29-1 with TRBJ2-1; 8 bases match TRBD1. Germline-derived CDR1 and CDR2 are SQVTM and ANQGSEA. Trimming at V came to 3 bases and at J to 5 bases, leaving 3 bases not matched to a gene. The CDR3 is made up of 13 amino acids. CDR3: CSVEDRVHNEQFF. In nucleotides, the CDR3 is TGCAGCGTTGAGGACAGGGTCCACAATGAGCAGTTCTTC.

Only a few counts were recorded for this clonotype. The chain couples TRBV20-1 to TRBJ2-7; perhaps TRBD1 as D (6 bases). This CDR3 spans 15 amino acids. Trimming cost V 0 bases and J 5 bases, with 17 bases left between them. Germline-derived CDR1 and CDR2 are DFQATT and SNEGSKA (reference sequence). CDR3 sequence reads: CSARDLGARRHEQYF. The CDR3 coding sequence is TGCAGTGCTAGAGACCTGGGGGCCCGCCGGCACGAGCAGTACTTC.

The table lists this clonotype with a few counts. The chain carries TRBV7-9 and TRBJ1-3, with D uncertain. Germline V gene data show CDR1 as SEHNR and CDR2 as FQNEAQ (reference sequence). CDR3 length: 14 residues. Trimming left V 1 base short and J 0 bases short, with 4 bases between. DNA for the CDR3: TGTGCCAGCAGCTTAGACTTCTCTGGAAACACCATATATTTT. It translates to CASSLDFSGNTIYF.